Following are 3 T cell receptor beta chains from one sample sequenced in a study of vaccination and CD4 T cells after COVID-19. Treatment of the sample: 10-day PBMC culture with coronavirus spike peptide pools or control peptides (ViraFEST assay). The collection of CD4+ T cells from the unexposed donor took place before the COVID-19 pandemic (2011-2018). CD4+ T cells that had been cultured provided DNA sequenced with the Oncomine TCR Beta short-read assay. TCRdb re-called the PCR reads through MiXCR, storing one row per CDR3 protein. The sample has thousands of distinct CDR3 sequences, roughly 40% seen once. These receptors' targets are unknown. Sequenced: CD4+ T cells from blood, cultured in vitro. The receptors derive from a human donor in good health.

The chain is built from TRBV30 and TRBJ1-5; D is unresolved. V lost 1 base and J 5 bases, leaving 15 bases between the germline ends. There are 15 residues in the CDR3. Germline V lookup: CDR1 GTSNPN, CDR2 SVGIG (reference sequence). This CDR3 reads CAWSGAGSLYQPQHF. Written as DNA, the CDR3 is TGTGCCTGGAGTGGAGCAGGTTCACTCTATCAGCCCCAGCATTTT. The full variable domain, its missing parts supplied by reference TRBV30 and TRBJ1-5, is SQTIHQWPATLVQPVGSPLSLECTVEGTSNPNLYWYRQAAGRGLQLLFYSVGIGQISSEVPQNLSASRPQDRQFILSSKKLLLSDSGFYLCAWSGAGSLYQPQHFGDGTRLSIL.

The J gene is TRBJ1-1, the V gene TRBV11-3, with 7 bases aligning to TRBD1. The CDR3 loop spans 16 amino acids. Germline trimming cut 9 bases from V and 0 bases from J; bases unmatched to any gene: 13. From germline, CDR1 is SGHNT and CDR2 YENEEA. The CDR3 here is CASPPLTQGLNTEAFF. Written as DNA, the CDR3 is TGTGCCAGTCCCCCCCTAACACAGGGGCTGAACACTGAAGCTTTCTTT.

This clonotype was seen a few times. The genes are TRBV6-1 and TRBJ2-2; D is possibly TRBD2 (7 bases). The ends were cut back, 1 base at V and 7 bases at J, with 10 bases in the middle. The CDR3 runs to 14 residues. Per germline, CDR1 MNHNS and CDR2 SASEGT. DNA for the CDR3: TGTGCCAGCAGTGAAGAGGGGGGGATCGGGGAGCTGTTTTTT. Residues: CASSEEGGIGELFF.